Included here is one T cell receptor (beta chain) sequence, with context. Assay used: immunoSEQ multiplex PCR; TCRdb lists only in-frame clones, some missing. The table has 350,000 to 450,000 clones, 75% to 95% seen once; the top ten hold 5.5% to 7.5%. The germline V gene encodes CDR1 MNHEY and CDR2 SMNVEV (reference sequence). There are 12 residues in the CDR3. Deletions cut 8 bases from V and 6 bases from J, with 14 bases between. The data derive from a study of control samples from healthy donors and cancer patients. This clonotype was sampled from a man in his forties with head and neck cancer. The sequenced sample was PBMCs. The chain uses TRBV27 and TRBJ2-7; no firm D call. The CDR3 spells CASLSSPGEQYF. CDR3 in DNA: TGTGCCAGCCTAAGTTCCCCTGGCGAGCAGTACTTC.